This TCR beta chain was profiled in a study of cytomegalovirus exposure and HLA in healthy donors. Findings of the study overall: According to an earlier analysis, most TCR beta V segments yielded productive rearrangements about 90% or about 30% of the time.

PCR primers comprised 60 Vbeta and 13 Jbeta primers. Measured with immunoSEQ multiplex PCR; TCRdb has only the in-frame clones, and not every one. The data show 100,000 or so clones, around 72% seen once. Details on this clone: Its antigen is unknown.

CDR3 length: 10 residues. Germline assignment: CDR1 SQVTM and CDR2 ANQGSEA. With 7 bases clipped from V and 8 bases from J, the junction kept 1 base outside the gene matches. Specimen: PBMCs. The clonotype comes from a male donor in good health and CMV-seropositive. The rearrangement uses TRBV29-1 and TRBJ1-4; 7 nucleotides match TRBD1. CDR3 region: CSATGEKLFF. CDR3 nucleotides: TGCAGCGCGACAGGGGAAAAACTGTTTTTT. The variable domain in full, completed from reference TRBV29-1 and TRBJ1-4, reads SAVISQKPSRDICQRGTSLTIQCQVDSQVTMMFWYRQQPGQSLTLIATANQGSEATYESGFVIDKFPISRPNLTFSTLTVSNMSPEDSSIYLCSATGEKLFFGSGTQLSVL.